These 5 T cell receptor beta chains came from one sample sequenced in a study of beta chain features in type 1 diabetes. The entirety of the isolated RNA underwent reverse transcription, so expressed TCRB transcripts were sequenced. Clones were read by immunoSEQ multiplex PCR, and TCRdb kept only the in-frame ones, dropping some. The profile shows 130,000 to 150,000 clones, around 51% of them singletons. The specimen was Tregs from blood. The source of these receptors is a man younger than 35 in good health.

V is TRBV19 and J is TRBJ2-5, with TRBD1 matching over 8 bases. The end of the DNA aligns better with TRBJ2-7, so the J call may be wrong. CDR1 and CDR2 (germline): LNHDA, SQIVND (reference sequence). This CDR3 comprises 14 residues. The CDR3, as DNA: TGTGCCAGTAGTATAGGGACAGGGACCTACGAGCAGTACTTC. Translating it yields CASSIGTGTYEQYF.

The V gene is TRBV18, the J gene TRBJ2-7; 7 nucleotides agree with TRBD2. V was clipped by 3 bases and J by 2 bases; unmatched bases: 7. The germline V gene encodes CDR1 KGHSH and CDR2 LQKENI. The CDR3 is 15 residues long. CDR3 region: CASSPGLVTTYEQYF. As DNA, the CDR3 is TGTGCCAGCTCACCCGGACTAGTTACAACCTACGAGCAGTACTTC.

This sequence joins TRBV7-2 and TRBJ2-3, with D unresolved. The CDR3 runs to 11 residues. Per germline, CDR1 SGHTA and CDR2 FQGNSA. With 5 bases removed from V and 5 bases from J, the gap between germline ends came to 5 bases. Here the CDR3 DNA reads TGTGCCAGCAGCCCGAGAGATACGCAGTATTTT. It specifies CASSPRDTQYF.

This chain joins TRBV6-1 and TRBJ2-7; a weak D match, TRBD2 (6 bases). Trimming cost V 2 bases and J 4 bases, with 12 bases left between them. CDR3 length equals 14 residues. Germline assignment: CDR1 MNHNS and CDR2 SASEGT. CDR3 in DNA: TGTGCCAGCAGTGAACTAGGGACTCCGTACGAGCAGTACTTC. Its protein product is CASSELGTPYEQYF.

This clone was seen more than once but under ten times. The V call is TRBV27, the J call TRBJ2-1; TRBD2 agrees at 12 bases. Looked up from germline, CDR1 is MNHEY and CDR2 is SMNVEV (reference sequence). CDR3 length equals 17 residues. J lost 4 bases, V lost 2 bases, and 6 bases had no gene match. The CDR3 loop is CASSLPPGLAGYNEQFF. The CDR3, as DNA: TGTGCCAGCAGTTTACCACCGGGACTAGCGGGTTACAATGAGCAGTTCTTC.